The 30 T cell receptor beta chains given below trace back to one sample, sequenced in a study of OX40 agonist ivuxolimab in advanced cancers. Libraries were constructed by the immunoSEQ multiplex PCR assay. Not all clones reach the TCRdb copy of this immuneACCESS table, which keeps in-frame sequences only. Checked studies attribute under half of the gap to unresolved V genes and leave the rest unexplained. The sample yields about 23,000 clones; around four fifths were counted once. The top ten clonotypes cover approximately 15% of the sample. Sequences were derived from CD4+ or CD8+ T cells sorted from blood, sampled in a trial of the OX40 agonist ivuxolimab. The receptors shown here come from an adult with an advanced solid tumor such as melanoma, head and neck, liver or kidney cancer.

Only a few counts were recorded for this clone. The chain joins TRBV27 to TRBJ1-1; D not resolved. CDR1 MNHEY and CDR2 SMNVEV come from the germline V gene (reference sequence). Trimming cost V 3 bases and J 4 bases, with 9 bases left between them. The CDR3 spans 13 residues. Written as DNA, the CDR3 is TGTGCCAGCAGTTTCTTGAGAAGCACTGAAGCTTTCTTT. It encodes CASSFLRSTEAFF.

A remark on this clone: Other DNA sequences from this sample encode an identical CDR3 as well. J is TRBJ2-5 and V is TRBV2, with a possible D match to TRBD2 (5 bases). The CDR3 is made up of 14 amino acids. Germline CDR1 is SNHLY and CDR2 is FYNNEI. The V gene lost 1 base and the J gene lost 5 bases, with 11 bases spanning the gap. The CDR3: CASSEGRGYETQYF. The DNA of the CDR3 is TGTGCCAGCAGTGAAGGCCGGGGATACGAGACCCAGTACTTC. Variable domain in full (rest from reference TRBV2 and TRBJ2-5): EPEVTQTPSHQVTQMGQEVILRCVPISNHLYFYWYRQILGQKVEFLVSFYNNEISEKSEIFDDQFSVERPDGSNFTLKIRSTKLEDSAMYFCASSEGRGYETQYFGPGTRLLVL.

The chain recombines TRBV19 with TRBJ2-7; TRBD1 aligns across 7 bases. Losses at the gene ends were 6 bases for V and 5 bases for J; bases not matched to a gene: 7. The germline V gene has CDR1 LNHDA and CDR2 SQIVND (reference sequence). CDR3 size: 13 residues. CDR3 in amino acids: CASSPGTVNEQYF. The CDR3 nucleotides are TGTGCCAGTAGCCCGGGGACAGTGAACGAGCAGTACTTC. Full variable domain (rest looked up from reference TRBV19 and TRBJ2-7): DGGITQSPKYLFRKEGQNVTLSCEQNLNHDAMYWYRQDPGQGLRLIYYSQIVNDFQKGDIAEGYSVSREKKESFPLTVTSAQKNPTAFYLCASSPGTVNEQYFGPGTRLTVT.

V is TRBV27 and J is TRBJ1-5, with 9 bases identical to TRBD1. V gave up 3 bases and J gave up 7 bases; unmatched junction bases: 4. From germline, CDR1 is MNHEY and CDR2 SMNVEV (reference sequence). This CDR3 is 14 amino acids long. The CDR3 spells CASSLGTGRQPQHF. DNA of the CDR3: TGTGCCAGCAGTTTGGGGACAGGGAGGCAGCCCCAGCATTTT.

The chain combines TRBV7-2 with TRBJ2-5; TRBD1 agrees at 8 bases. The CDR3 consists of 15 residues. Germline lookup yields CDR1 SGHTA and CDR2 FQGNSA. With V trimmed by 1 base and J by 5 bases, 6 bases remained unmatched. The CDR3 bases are TGTGCCAGCAGCTTAGTCGACAGGGGCGGCGAGACCCAGTACTTC. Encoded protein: CASSLVDRGGETQYF.

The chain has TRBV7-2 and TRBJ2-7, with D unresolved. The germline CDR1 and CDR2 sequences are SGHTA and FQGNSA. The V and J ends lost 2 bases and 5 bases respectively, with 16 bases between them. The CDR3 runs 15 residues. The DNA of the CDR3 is TGTGCCAGCAGCTTAATTTTTGCAGTCGAGGACGAGCAGTACTTC. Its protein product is CASSLIFAVEDEQYF.

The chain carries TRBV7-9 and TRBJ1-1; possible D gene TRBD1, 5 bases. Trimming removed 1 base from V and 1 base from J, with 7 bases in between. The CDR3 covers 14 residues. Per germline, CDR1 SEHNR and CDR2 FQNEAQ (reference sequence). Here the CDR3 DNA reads TGTGCCAGCAGCTTAGACCAGGGGAACACTGAAGCTTTCTTT. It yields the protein CASSLDQGNTEAFF.

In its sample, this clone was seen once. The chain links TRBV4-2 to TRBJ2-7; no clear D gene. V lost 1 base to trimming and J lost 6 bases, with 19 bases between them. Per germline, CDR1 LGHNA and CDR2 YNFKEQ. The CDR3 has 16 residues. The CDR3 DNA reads TGTGCCAGCAGCCAAGTGGTCTCAACAGCGAGGCGCGAGCAGTACTTC. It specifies CASSQVVSTARREQYF.

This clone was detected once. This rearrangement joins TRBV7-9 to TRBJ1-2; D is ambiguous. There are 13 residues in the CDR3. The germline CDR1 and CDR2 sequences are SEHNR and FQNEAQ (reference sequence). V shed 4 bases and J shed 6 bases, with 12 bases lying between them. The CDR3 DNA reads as TGTGCCAGCAGCTACAGCACCTCGCATGGCTACACCTTC. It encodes CASSYSTSHGYTF.

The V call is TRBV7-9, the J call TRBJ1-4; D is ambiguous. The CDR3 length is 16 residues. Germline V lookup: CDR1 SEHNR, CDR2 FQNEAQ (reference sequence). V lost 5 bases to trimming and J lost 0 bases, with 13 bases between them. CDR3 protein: CASSPADAATNEKLFF. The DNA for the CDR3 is TGTGCCAGCAGCCCAGCGGACGCCGCAACTAATGAAAAACTGTTTTTT.

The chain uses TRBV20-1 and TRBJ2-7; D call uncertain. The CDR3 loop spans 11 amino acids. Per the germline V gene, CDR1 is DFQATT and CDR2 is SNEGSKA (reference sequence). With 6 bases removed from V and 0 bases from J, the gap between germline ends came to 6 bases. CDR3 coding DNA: TGCAGTGCGGACGACTCCTACGAGCAGTACTTC. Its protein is CSADDSYEQYF.

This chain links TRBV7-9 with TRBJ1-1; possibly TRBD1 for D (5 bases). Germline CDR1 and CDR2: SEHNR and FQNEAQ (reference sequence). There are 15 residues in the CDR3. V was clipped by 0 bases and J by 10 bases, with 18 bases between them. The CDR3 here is CASSLAGSGGTGAFF. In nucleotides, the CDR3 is TGTGCCAGCAGCTTAGCAGGGTCCGGGGGAACAGGAGCTTTCTTT.

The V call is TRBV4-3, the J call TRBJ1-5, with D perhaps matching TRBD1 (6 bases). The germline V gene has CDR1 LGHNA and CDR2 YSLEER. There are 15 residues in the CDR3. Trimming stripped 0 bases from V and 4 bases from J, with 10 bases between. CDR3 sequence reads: CASSQELGANQPQHF. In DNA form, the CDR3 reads TGCGCCAGCAGCCAAGAATTGGGGGCGAATCAGCCCCAGCATTTT.

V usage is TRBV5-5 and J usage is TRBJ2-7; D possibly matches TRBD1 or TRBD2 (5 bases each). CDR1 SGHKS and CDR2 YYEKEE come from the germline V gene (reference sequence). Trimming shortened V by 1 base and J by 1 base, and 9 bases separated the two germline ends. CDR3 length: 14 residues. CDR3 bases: TGTGCCAGCAGCTTGTGGGACGGATCCTACGAGCAGTACTTC. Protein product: CASSLWDGSYEQYF.

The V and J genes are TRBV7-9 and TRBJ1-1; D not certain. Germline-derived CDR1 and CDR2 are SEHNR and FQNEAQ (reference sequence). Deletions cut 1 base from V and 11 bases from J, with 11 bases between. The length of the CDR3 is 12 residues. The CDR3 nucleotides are TGTGCCAGCAGCTTAGGATATATTCAGGCTTTCTTT. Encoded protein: CASSLGYIQAFF.

The CDR3 loop is CASSYGTSIYGYTF. The DNA for the CDR3 is TGTGCCAGCAGCTATGGGACCAGCATCTATGGCTACACCTTC. This chain connects TRBV7-9 to TRBJ1-2; TRBD1 might be the D (5 bases). The germline V gene has CDR1 SEHNR and CDR2 FQNEAQ (reference sequence). The V end was cut by 4 bases, the J end by 4 bases, with 13 bases between. The CDR3 has 14 residues.

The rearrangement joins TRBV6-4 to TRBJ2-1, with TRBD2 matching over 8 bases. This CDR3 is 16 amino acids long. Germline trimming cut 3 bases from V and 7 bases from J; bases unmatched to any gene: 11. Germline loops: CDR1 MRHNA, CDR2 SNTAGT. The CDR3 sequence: CASSETPGLEANEQFF. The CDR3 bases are TGTGCCAGCAGTGAAACTCCGGGACTAGAGGCTAATGAGCAGTTCTTC.

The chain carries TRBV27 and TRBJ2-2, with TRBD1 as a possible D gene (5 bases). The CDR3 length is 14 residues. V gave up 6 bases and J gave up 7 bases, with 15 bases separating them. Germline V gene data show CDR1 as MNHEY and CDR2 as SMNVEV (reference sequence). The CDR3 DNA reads TGTGCCAGCAGCCGTTACAGGAACGACGGGGAGCTGTTTTTT. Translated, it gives CASSRYRNDGELFF.

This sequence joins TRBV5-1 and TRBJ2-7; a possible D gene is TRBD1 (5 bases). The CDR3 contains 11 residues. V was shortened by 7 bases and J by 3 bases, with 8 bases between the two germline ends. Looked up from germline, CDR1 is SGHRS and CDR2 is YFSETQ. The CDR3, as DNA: TGCGCCAGCGGTCAGGGCTACGAGCAGTACTTC. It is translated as CASGQGYEQYF.

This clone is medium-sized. The CDR3 sequence is CASSQGGLDQPQHF. The CDR3 coding sequence is TGCGCCAGCAGCCAAGGAGGACTGGATCAGCCCCAGCATTTT. The V and J genes are TRBV4-1 and TRBJ1-5; D call uncertain. This CDR3 is 14 amino acids long. Per the germline V gene, CDR1 is MGHRA and CDR2 is YSYEKL. V lost 1 base to trimming and J lost 5 bases, with 9 bases between them.

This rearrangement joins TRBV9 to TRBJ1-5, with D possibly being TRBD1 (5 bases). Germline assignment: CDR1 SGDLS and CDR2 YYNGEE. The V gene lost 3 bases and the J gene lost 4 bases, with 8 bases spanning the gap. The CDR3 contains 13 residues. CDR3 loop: CASSDTGNQPQHF. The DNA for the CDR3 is TGTGCCAGCAGCGACACAGGAAATCAGCCCCAGCATTTT.

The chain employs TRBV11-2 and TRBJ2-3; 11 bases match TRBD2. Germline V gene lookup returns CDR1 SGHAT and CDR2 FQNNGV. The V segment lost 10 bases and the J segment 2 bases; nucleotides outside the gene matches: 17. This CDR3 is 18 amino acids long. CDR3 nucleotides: TGTGCCACCTCCGACACTACTTTAGCGGGGGGGCCCACAGATACGCAGTATTTT. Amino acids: CATSDTTLAGGPTDTQYF. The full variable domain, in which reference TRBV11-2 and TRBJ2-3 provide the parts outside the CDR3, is EAGVAQSPRYKIIEKRQSVAFWCNPISGHATLYWYQQILGQGPKLLIQFQNNGVVDDSQLPKDRFSAERLKGVDSTLKIQPAKLEDSAVYLCATSDTTLAGGPTDTQYFGPGTRLTVL.

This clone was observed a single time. CDR3 residues: CASSLEAANTEAFF. The CDR3 DNA reads as TGTGCCAGCAGCTTAGAGGCAGCGAACACTGAAGCTTTCTTT. J is TRBJ1-1 and V is TRBV7-6; D call uncertain. Trimming cost V 1 base and J 1 base, with 7 bases left between them. The V gene's germline CDR1 is SGHVS and CDR2 FNYEAQ. This CDR3 is 14 amino acids long.

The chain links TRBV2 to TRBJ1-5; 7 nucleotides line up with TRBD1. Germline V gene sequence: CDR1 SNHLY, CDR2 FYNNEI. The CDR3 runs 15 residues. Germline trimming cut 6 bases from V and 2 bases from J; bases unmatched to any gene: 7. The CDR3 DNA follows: TGTGCCAGCAGGCTGACAGGGCTGGGCAATCAGCCCCAGCATTTT. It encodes CASRLTGLGNQPQHF.

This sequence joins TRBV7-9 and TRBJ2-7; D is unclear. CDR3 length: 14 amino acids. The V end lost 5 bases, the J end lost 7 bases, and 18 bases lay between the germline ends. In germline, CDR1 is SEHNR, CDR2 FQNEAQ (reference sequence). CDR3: CASSPTRTAWEQYF. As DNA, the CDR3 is TGTGCCAGCAGCCCGACACGTACGGCCTGGGAGCAGTACTTC.

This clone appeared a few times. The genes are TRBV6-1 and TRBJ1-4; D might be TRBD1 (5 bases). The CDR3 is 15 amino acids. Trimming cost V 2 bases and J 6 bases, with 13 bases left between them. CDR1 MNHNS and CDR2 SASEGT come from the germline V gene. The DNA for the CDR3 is TGTGCCAGCAGTGAATGGGGGTCGTCCGATGAAAAACTGTTTTTT. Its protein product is CASSEWGSSDEKLFF.

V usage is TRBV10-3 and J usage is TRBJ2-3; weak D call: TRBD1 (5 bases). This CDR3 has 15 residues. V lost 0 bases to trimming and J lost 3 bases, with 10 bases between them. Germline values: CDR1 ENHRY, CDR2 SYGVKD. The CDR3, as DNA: TGTGCCATCAGTGAGTCGGTGGCAGGGACAGATACGCAGTATTTT. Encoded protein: CAISESVAGTDTQYF.

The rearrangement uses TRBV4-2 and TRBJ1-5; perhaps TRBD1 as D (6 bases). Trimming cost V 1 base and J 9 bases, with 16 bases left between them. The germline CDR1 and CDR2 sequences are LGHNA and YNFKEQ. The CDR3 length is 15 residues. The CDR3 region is CASSQARDTDTPQHF. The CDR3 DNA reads TGTGCCAGCAGCCAAGCCCGGGACACTGATACGCCCCAGCATTTT.

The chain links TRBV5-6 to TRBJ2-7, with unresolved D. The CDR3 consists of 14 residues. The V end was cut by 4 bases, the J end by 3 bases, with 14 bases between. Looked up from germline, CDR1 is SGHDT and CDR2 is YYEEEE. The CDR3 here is CASSPAVGGYEQYF. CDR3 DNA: TGTGCCAGCAGCCCGGCCGTGGGTGGCTACGAGCAGTACTTC. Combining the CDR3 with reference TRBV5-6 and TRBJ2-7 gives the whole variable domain DAGVTQSPTHLIKTRGQQVTLRCSPKSGHDTVSWYQQALGQGPQFIFQYYEEEERQRGNFPDRFSGHQFPNYSSELNVNALLLGDSALYLCASSPAVGGYEQYFGPGTRLTVT.

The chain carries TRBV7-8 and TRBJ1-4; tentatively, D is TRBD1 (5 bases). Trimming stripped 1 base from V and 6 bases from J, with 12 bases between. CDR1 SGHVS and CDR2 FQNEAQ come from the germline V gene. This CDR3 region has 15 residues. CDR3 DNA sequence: TGTGCCAGCAGCTTAGGCCTCAGGGTTGATGAAAAACTGTTTTTT. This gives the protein CASSLGLRVDEKLFF.